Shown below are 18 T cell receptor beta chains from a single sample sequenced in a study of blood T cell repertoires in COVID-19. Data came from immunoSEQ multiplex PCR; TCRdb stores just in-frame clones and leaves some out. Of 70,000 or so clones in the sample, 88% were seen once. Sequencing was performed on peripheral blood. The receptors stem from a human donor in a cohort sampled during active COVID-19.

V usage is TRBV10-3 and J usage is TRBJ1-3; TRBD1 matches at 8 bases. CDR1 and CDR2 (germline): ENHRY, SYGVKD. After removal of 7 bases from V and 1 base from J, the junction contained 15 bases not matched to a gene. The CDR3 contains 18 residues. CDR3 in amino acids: CAINTGTGPMGSGNTIYF. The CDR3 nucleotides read TGTGCCATCAATACCGGGACAGGTCCTATGGGTTCTGGAAACACCATATATTTT.

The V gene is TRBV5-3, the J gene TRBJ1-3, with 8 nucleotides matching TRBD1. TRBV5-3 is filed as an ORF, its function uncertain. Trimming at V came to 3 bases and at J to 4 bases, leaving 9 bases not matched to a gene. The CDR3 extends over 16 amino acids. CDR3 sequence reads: CARSSVVRGRGNTIYF. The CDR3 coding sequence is TGTGCCAGAAGCTCGGTTGTCAGGGGGCGAGGAAACACCATATATTTT.

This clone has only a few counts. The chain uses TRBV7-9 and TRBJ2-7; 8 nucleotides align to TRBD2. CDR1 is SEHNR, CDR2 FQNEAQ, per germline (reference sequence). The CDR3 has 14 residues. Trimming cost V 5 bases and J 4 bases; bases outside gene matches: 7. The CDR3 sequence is CASSPRSGGYEQYF. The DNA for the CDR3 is TGTGCCAGCAGCCCCCGTTCGGGGGGGTACGAGCAGTACTTC. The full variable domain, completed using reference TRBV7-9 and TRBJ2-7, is DTGVSQNPRHKITKRGQNVTFRCDPISEHNRLYWYRQTLGQGPEFLTYFQNEAQLEKSRLLSDRFSAERPKGSFSTLEIQRTEQGDSAMYLCASSPRSGGYEQYFGPGTRLTVT.

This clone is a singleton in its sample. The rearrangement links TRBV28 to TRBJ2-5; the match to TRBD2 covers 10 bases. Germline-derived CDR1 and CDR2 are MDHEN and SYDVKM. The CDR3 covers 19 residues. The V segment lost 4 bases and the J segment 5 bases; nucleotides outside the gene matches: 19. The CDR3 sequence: CASSSINQWASGSRETQYF. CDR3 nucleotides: TGTGCCAGCAGTTCAATCAATCAGTGGGCTAGCGGGAGTCGGGAGACCCAGTACTTC.

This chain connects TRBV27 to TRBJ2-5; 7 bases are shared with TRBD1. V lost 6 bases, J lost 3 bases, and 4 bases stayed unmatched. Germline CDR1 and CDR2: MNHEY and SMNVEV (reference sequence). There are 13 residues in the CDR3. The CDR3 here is CASSSDREETQYF. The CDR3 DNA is TGTGCCAGCAGCTCAGACAGGGAAGAGACCCAGTACTTC.

The CDR3, as DNA: TGCGCCAGCAGCTTGGAAGGACAGGGAGACAGAGAGCAGTACTTC. Encoded protein: CASSLEGQGDREQYF. This chain joins TRBV5-1 and TRBJ2-7, with 8 bases that match TRBD1. CDR1 is SGHRS, CDR2 YFSETQ, per germline. The CDR3 runs to 15 residues. The junction had 9 bases not matched to a gene; V was cut back by 0 bases and J by 7 bases.

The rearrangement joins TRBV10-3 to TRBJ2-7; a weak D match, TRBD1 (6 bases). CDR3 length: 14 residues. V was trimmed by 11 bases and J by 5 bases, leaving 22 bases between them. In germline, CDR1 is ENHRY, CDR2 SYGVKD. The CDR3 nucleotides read TGTGCCGCCGCTCCTGGACAGTCCGGGCACGAGCAGTACGTC. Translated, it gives CAAAPGQSGHEQYV.

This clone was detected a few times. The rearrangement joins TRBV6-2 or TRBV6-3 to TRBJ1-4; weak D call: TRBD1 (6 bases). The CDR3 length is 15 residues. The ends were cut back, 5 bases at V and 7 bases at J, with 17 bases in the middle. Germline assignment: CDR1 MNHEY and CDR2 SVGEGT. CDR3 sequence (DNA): TGTGCCAGCAGTCCAGGGGCGAAGGAGAGTGAAAAACTGTTTTTT. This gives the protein CASSPGAKESEKLFF.

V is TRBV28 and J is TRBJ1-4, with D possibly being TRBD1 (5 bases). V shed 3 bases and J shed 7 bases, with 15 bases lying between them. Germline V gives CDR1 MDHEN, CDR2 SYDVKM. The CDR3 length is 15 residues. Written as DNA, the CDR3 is TGTGCCAGCAGTTTCCCCCGGGCGCAGGGTGAAAAACTGTTTTTT. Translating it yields CASSFPRAQGEKLFF.

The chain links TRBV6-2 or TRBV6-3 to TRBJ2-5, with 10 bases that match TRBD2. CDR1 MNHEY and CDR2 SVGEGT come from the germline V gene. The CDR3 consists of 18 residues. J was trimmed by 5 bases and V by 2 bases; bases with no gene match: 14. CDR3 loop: CASSYGWASGSVGETQYF. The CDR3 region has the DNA TGTGCCAGCAGTTACGGTTGGGCTAGCGGGAGTGTCGGGGAGACCCAGTACTTC.

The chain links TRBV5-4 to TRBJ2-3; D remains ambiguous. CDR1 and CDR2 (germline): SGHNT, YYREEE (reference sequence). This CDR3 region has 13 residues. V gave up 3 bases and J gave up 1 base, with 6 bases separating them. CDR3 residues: CASSSFGTDTQYF. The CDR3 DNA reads TGTGCCAGCAGCTCCTTTGGCACAGATACGCAGTATTTT.

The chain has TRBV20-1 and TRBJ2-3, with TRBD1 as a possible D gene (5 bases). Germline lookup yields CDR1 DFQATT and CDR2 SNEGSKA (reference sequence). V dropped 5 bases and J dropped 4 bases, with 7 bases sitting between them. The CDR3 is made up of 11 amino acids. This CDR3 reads CSAPRADTQYF. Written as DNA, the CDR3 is TGCAGTGCTCCCAGGGCAGATACGCAGTATTTT.

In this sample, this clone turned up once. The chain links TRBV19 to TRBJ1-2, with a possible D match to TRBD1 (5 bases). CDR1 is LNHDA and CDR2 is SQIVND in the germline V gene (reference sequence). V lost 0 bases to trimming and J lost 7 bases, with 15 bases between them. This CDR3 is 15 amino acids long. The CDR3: CASSIDLLGGAGYTF. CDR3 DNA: TGTGCCAGTAGTATAGATCTATTGGGGGGTGCTGGCTACACCTTC.

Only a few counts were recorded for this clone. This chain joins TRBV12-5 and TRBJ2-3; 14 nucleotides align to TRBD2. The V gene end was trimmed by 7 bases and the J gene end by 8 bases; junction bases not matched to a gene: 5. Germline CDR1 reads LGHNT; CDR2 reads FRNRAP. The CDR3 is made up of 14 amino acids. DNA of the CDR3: TGTGCTAGTGCGGGACTAGCGGGAGTACGTACGCAGTATTTT. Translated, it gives CASAGLAGVRTQYF. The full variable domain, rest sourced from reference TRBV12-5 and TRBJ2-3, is DARVTQTPRHKVTEMGQEVTMRCQPILGHNTVFWYRQTMMQGLELLAYFRNRAPLDDSGMPKDRFSAEMPDATLATLKIQPSEPRDSAVYFCASAGLAGVRTQYFGPGTRLTVL.

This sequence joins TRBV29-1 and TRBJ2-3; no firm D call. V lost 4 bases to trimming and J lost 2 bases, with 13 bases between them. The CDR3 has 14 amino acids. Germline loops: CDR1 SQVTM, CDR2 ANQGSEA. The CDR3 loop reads CSVGATTDTDTQYF. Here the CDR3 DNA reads TGCAGCGTTGGAGCGACCACGGACACAGATACGCAGTATTTT.

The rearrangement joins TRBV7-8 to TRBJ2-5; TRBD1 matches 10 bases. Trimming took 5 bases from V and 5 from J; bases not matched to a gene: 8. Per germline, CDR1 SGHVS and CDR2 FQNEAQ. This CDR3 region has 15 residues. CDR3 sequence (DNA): TGTGCCAGCAGCCGTGGACAGGGGGTCCGGGAGACCCAGTACTTC. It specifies CASSRGQGVRETQYF.

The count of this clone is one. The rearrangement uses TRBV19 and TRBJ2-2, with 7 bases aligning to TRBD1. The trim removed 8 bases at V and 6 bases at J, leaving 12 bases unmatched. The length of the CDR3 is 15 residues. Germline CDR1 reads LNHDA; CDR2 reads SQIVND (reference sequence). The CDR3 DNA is TGTGCCAGTCGAGTATATGACAGGGCGTCCGGGGAGCTGTTTTTT. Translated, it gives CASRVYDRASGELFF.

The CDR3: CASKTGGANEKLFF. CDR3 sequence (DNA): TGCGCCAGCAAGACAGGGGGTGCTAATGAAAAACTGTTTTTT. The V call is TRBV10-2, the J call TRBJ1-4; 9 positions agree with TRBD1. V gave up 7 bases and J gave up 3 bases; unmatched junction bases: 3. The CDR3 totals 14 residues. Germline V CDR1 and CDR2: WSHSY, SAAADI.